Listed below are T cell receptor beta chains from one sample, sequenced in a study of blood T cells in healthy people across ages. One entry per CDR3 protein results from TCRdb running MiXCR on the 5' RACE reads. The sample lists about 690,000 distinct CDR3 sequences, 35% to 50% seen once, with 25% to 35% in the top ten. The specimen sequenced was blood. The receptors stem from an elderly man in good health. The CDR3 runs from the conserved cysteine through the conserved F or W. D genes are given only for firm matches. Expanded clones get a size class; other rows say once, few or many, or leave the size out.

j_call	clone_size	d_call	v_call	cdr3_length	cdr3_nt	cdr3_aa
TRBJ2-1	once	NA	TRBV20-1	17	TGCAGTGCTAGACCAGGGTGGGGGAGCATTAGAGGAAATGAGCAGTTCTTC	CSARPGWGSIRGNEQFF
TRBJ1-2	NA	TRBD1	TRBV20-1	13	TGCAGTGCTAGAGAAACAGGGGTTGGCGGCTACACCTTC	CSARETGVGGYTF
TRBJ1-1	NA	TRBD1	TRBV12-3/TRBV12-4	18	TGTGCCAGCAGTTCAACGCTAAGTGACAGGGAAGGGAACACTGAAGCTTTCTTT	CASSSTLSDREGNTEAFF
TRBJ1-5	NA	NA	TRBV20-1	15	TGCAGTGCTAGAGATGTTTCAACGGGCAATCAGCCCCAGCATTTT	CSARDVSTGNQPQHF
TRBJ2-1	few	TRBD2	TRBV20-1	15	TGCAGTGCCATGAGGAGCGGGGGGGCTGTCGATGAGCAGTTCTTC	CSAMRSGGAVDEQFF
TRBJ1-4	few	NA	TRBV15	15	TGTGCCACCAGCGGCGAGGGGTTTACTAATGAAAAACTGTTTTTT	CATSGEGFTNEKLFF
TRBJ1-1	NA	NA	TRBV5-8	13	TGTGCCAGCAGCTCGACCCCACTCCCTGAAGCTTTCTTT	CASSSTPLPEAFF
TRBJ1-5	few	NA	TRBV2	15	TGTGCCAGCAGTGAAGAGGAGGGGGGGACTCAGCCCCAGCATTTT	CASSEEEGGTQPQHF
TRBJ2-3	NA	TRBD1	TRBV5-1	16	TGCGCCAGCAGCTTGGTGACAGGGGGCAGCACAGATGCGCAGTATTTT	CASSLVTGGSTDAQYF
TRBJ2-3	NA	NA	TRBV7-2	16	TGTGCCAGCAGCTTAGCACTAGGGGTAAACACAGATACGCAGTATTTT	CASSLALGVNTDTQYF
TRBJ2-5	NA	NA	TRBV5-5	10	TGTGCCAGCTCGGGGGGCCCCGCGTACTTC	CASSGGPAYF
TRBJ2-3	few	TRBD2	TRBV4-2	17	TGTGCCAGCAGCCAAGAGAGTTGGCGGGAGGGCGGTGATACGCAGTATTTT	CASSQESWREGGDTQYF
TRBJ2-7	NA	NA	TRBV7-2	16	TGTGCCAGCAGCGAGGGGGGGCCTGTAAGGGGGTACGAGCAGTACTTC	CASSEGGPVRGYEQYF
TRBJ2-1	NA	NA	TRBV11-2	13	TGTGCCAGCAGCTTGGGGACGGCGAATGAGCAGTTCTTC	CASSLGTANEQFF
TRBJ2-6	NA	TRBD1	TRBV19	14	TGTGCCAGTACTCAGGGGGCCGGGACCAACGTCCTGACTTTC	CASTQGAGTNVLTF
TRBJ2-7	NA	NA	TRBV4-2	15	TGTGCCAGCAGCCACACCCTAGTAGCCTACAATGAGCAGTACTTC	CASSHTLVAYNEQYF
TRBJ1-1	NA	NA	TRBV20-1	13	TGCAGTGCTAGAGAATCCGGTCGGACTGAAGCTTTCTTT	CSARESGRTEAFF
TRBJ2-5	NA	NA	TRBV20-1	15	TGCAGTGCTAGAGAAGGTCTAATATCCCAAGAGGCCCAGTACTTC	CSAREGLISQEAQYF
TRBJ1-1	NA	NA	TRBV5-5	16	TGTGCCAGTAGCTCTCAGGGGTTCCCCGCGAACACTGAAGCTTTCTTT	CASSSQGFPANTEAFF
TRBJ2-7	few	TRBD2	TRBV7-3	15	TGTGCCAGCAGCCGCGGACTAGCGGGAGACTACGAGCAGTACTTC	CASSRGLAGDYEQYF
TRBJ2-7	few	TRBD1	TRBV4-2	15	TGTGCCAGCACCTCCCAAGGGGACAGGGGGGACGAGCAGTACTTC	CASTSQGDRGDEQYF
TRBJ1-5	once	NA	TRBV20-1	14	TGCAGTGCCGATCGGCAGGGGCCCAATCAGCCCCAGCATTTT	CSADRQGPNQPQHF
TRBJ1-6	few	NA	TRBV12-3/TRBV12-4	13	TGTGCCAGCAGTTTGAGGGATAATTCACCCCTCCACTTT	CASSLRDNSPLHF
TRBJ2-1	NA	TRBD2	TRBV6-2/TRBV6-3	17	TGTGCCAGCAGGGGATCTAGCGGGGTCCCTCCTTTGGATGAGCAGTTCTTC	CASRGSSGVPPLDEQFF
TRBJ2-3	NA	NA	TRBV19	16	TGTGCCAGTAGTGGTAGGAACCCACCTCGCACAGATACGCAGTATTTT	CASSGRNPPRTDTQYF
TRBJ2-7	NA	NA	TRBV15	12	TGTGCCACCAGCAGAGCGACCAACGAGCAGTACTTC	CATSRATNEQYF
TRBJ2-7	few	NA	TRBV7-2	14	TGTGCCAGCAGTTCCCCTAGGGCAGCCTACGAGCAGTACTTC	CASSSPRAAYEQYF
TRBJ2-3	few	NA	TRBV7-6	16	TGTGCCAGCAGCTCCGGGCAACACTCTAGCACAGATACGCAGTATTTT	CASSSGQHSSTDTQYF
TRBJ1-2	few	TRBD1	TRBV7-2	15	TGTGCCAGCAGCCCGAAGCCTGGGACAGGCTATGGCTACACCTTC	CASSPKPGTGYGYTF
TRBJ2-3	NA	NA	TRBV5-1	14	TGCGCCAGCAGCTTGGCAGGCCACCCAGATACGCAGTATTTT	CASSLAGHPDTQYF
TRBJ1-4	few	NA	TRBV6-2/TRBV6-3	13	TGTGCCAGCCGGCTACCCCTGAATGAAAAACTGTTTTTT	CASRLPLNEKLFF
TRBJ2-5	few	TRBD2	TRBV11-2	14	TGTGCCAGCAGCTCTAGGACTAGTAGAGAGACCCAGTACTTC	CASSSRTSRETQYF
TRBJ2-5	NA	TRBD2	TRBV7-9	17	TGTGCCAGCAGCTTAGGGGGACTAGCGCGAGAAAAAGAGACCCAGTACTTC	CASSLGGLAREKETQYF
TRBJ2-3	many	TRBD1	TRBV27	15	TGTGCCAGCAGTCGACAGGGGGCGATGGCAGATACGCAGTATTTT	CASSRQGAMADTQYF
TRBJ1-1	NA	NA	TRBV20-1	14	TGCAGTGCTAGAGGTCGTGGTTGGGGCACTGAAGCTTTCTTT	CSARGRGWGTEAFF
TRBJ2-5	many	NA	TRBV29-1	14	TGCAGCGTTGAGGGGACCACCTGGTACAATGAGCAGTACTTC	CSVEGTTWYNEQYF
TRBJ2-4	NA	NA	TRBV6-1	14	TGTGCCAGCAGTAATCGGGGGCGGTTGAACATTCAGTACTTC	CASSNRGRLNIQYF
TRBJ2-5	NA	TRBD2	TRBV20-1	17	TGCAGTGCTAGAGACGCTAGCGGGAGGGCCGGCTACAATGAGCAGTACTTC	CSARDASGRAGYNEQYF
TRBJ1-2	NA	NA	TRBV14	17	TGTGCCAGCAGCCCCCTCGATAGGAAGGGGGTTGACTATGGCTACACCTTC	CASSPLDRKGVDYGYTF
TRBJ2-5	NA	NA	TRBV20-1	13	TGCAGTGCTAGTCAGCGGACCCAAGAGACCCAGTACTTC	CSASQRTQETQYF
TRBJ1-4	NA	TRBD1	TRBV20-1	14	TGCAGTGCTCCCACAGGGGCAACTAATGAAAAACTGTTTTTT	CSAPTGATNEKLFF
TRBJ1-5	once	NA	TRBV15	14	TGTGCCACCAGCGGCGGACGGGGTAATCAGCCCCAGCATTTT	CATSGGRGNQPQHF
TRBJ2-5	few	NA	TRBV15	14	TGTGCCACCAGCAGAGATAAACAGCAAGAGACCCAGTACTTC	CATSRDKQQETQYF
TRBJ1-3	NA	NA	TRBV5-1	14	TGCGCCAGCAGCTTGGAAGCAGGGGCAAACACCATATATTTT	CASSLEAGANTIYF
TRBJ2-7	many	NA	TRBV20-1	12	TGCAGTGCTAGCGGGAGCTCCTACGAGCAGTACTTC	CSASGSSYEQYF
TRBJ2-7	NA	NA	TRBV20-1	15	TGCAGTGCTCAGGACCGACGGACTAATACCTACGAGCAGTACTTC	CSAQDRRTNTYEQYF
TRBJ2-1	few	TRBD2	TRBV20-1	14	TGCAGTGCCGAGGGCACTAGCGGGAGGAATGAGCAGTTCTTC	CSAEGTSGRNEQFF
TRBJ2-7	NA	TRBD2	TRBV6-2/TRBV6-3	13	TGTGCCAGCGACCGGGGGGGGTCCTACGAGCAGTACTTC	CASDRGGSYEQYF
TRBJ2-1	NA	TRBD2	TRBV14	16	TGTGCCAGCAGCCAGCAGGGGGGACTAGCTGGCAATGAGCAGTTCTTC	CASSQQGGLAGNEQFF